Detailed here is one T cell receptor (beta chain). The same CDR3 arises from other DNA sequences in this sample as well. These data belong to a study of shared clonotypes between healthy human individuals. Sequencing was performed with immunoSEQ multiplex PCR; in TCRdb, only in-frame clones are kept and a portion is missing. The table includes 730,000 or so clones, approximately 75% detected once. The CDR3 runs 15 residues. Germline V gene lookup returns CDR1 MDHEN and CDR2 SYDVKM. The V end was cut by 4 bases, the J end by 2 bases, with 9 bases between. The chain carries TRBV28 and TRBJ2-6; weak D call: TRBD1 (6 bases). The TCR comes from a woman aged 25-40 years in good health. The sample was memory CD4+ T cells sorted from blood. The subset is: CD45RA-negative fraction. The DNA for the CDR3 is TGTGCCAGCAGTTCACAGGGAGCTGGGGCCAACGTCCTGACTTTC. As protein: CASSSQGAGANVLTF.